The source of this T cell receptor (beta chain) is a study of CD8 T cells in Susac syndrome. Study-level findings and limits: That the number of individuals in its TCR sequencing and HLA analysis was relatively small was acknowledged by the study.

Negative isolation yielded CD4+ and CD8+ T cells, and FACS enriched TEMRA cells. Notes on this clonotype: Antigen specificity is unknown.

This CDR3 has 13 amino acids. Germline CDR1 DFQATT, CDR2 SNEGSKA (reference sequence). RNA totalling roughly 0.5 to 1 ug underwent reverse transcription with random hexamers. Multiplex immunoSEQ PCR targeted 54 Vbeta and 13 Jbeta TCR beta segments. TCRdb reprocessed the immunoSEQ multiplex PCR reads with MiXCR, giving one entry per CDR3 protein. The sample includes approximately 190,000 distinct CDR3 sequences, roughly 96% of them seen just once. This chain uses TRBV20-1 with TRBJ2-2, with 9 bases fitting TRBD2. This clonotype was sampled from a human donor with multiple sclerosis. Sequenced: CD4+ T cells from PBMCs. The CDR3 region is CGGLAKNTGELFF. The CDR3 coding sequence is TGCGGGGGACTAGCTAAGAACACCGGGGAGCTGTTTTTT.